This T cell receptor beta chain is drawn from a study of glioma-infiltrating T cells. Study-level findings and limits: Gliomas, especially low-grade, showed above-expected tissue-blood divergence; non-neoplastic patients showed below.

On this clonotype: Its antigen remains unidentified. A junction boundary mismatches the germline segment, possibly from a read error.

Using RNA template, CDR3s of TCR alpha and beta were amplified with iRepertoire arm-PCR. Each CDR3 protein gets one entry after TCRdb re-called the multiplex PCR reads with MiXCR. The repertoire holds tens of thousands of distinct CDR3 sequences, with less than 30% as singletons. The CDR3 runs to 15 residues. Per the germline V gene, CDR1 is LGHDT and CDR2 is YNNKEL (reference sequence). The material sequenced was glioma tissue, nonneoplastic brain tissue, or PBMCs (not recorded which). This chain links TRBV3-1 with TRBJ1-1, with D hard to call. This TCR derives from a human donor with low-grade glioma or glioblastoma, undergoing nonglioma brain surgery, or in good health (not recorded which). The CDR3 here is CASSPHRTVNTETFF. The CDR3 region has the DNA TGTGCCAGCAGCCCCCATAGGACGGTTAACACTGAAACTTTCTTT.